This TCR beta chain came from a study of PD-1 blockade in classical Hodgkin lymphoma. Notes on the study in general: Similar baseline diversity was found in complete responders and newly diagnosed patients. Significantly greater TCR diversity emerged by C4D1 in CD4+ cells but not CD8+ cells.

The CDR3 spans 14 residues. To note about this clone: The antigen is unknown.

Every patient relapsed after autologous stem cell transplantation, and brentuximab vedotin exposure varied. Generated by immunoSEQ multiplex PCR, the TCRdb table keeps only in-frame clones and is missing some. The sample shows tens of thousands of clones, roughly 90% of them seen only once. The sequenced sample was peripheral blood mononuclear cells (PBMCs), obtained at baseline. The rearrangement uses TRBV21-1 and TRBJ1-5. TRBV21-1 has pseudogene status. The receptor comes from a human donor with classical Hodgkin lymphoma. CDR3 DNA: TGTGCCAGCAGCAAAGATCGATACAATCAGCCCCAGCATTTT. Protein: CASSKDRYNQPQHF.